There are a few counts of the clone carrying this T cell receptor (beta chain). Its target is unknown. Healthy individuals of Caucasian origin from Russia, aged roughly 6 to 90, served as donors. A J-beta primer mix and a sample-barcoded 5' primer were used in a second PCR of about 7 to 12 cycles. TCRdb redid the calling of the 5' RACE reads with MiXCR, one entry per CDR3 protein. The sample holds around 520,000 distinct CDR3 sequences, roughly a quarter seen once. The CDR3 is made up of 15 amino acids. J lost 4 bases, V lost 5 bases, and 9 bases had no gene match. The germline gives CDR1 SGHVS, CDR2 FNYEAQ. This sample is part of a study of blood T cells in healthy people across ages. Notes on the study in general: Changes in expanded clonotypes were possibly confounded, as the CMV status of donors was unknown.

The sample was also linked to a second study, of T cells of mothers and their children. That paper states: Normalized overlap was always slightly, never significantly, higher in related than unrelated mother-child pairs. Persisting microchimeric T cell clones went undetected.

The chain couples TRBV7-6 to TRBJ2-3; 7 bases are a match to TRBD1. The sequencing sample was made of blood. This sequence originates from a boy between 2 and 10 years old in good health. Here the CDR3 reads CASSLWQGESDTQYF. In DNA, the CDR3 is TGTGCCAGCAGCCTCTGGCAGGGGGAGTCAGATACGCAGTATTTT.